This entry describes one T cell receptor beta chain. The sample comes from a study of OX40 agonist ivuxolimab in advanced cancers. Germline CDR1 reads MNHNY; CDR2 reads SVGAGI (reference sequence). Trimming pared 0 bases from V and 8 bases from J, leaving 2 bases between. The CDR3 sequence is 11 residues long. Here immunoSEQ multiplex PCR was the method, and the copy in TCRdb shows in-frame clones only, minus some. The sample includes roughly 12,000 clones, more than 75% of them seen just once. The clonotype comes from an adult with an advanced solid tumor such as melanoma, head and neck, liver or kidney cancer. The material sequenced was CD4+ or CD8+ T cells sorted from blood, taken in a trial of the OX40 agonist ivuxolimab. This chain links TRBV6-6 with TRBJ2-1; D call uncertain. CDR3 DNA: TGTGCCAGCAGTTACTCTTATGAGCAGTTCTTC. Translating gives CASSYSYEQFF.